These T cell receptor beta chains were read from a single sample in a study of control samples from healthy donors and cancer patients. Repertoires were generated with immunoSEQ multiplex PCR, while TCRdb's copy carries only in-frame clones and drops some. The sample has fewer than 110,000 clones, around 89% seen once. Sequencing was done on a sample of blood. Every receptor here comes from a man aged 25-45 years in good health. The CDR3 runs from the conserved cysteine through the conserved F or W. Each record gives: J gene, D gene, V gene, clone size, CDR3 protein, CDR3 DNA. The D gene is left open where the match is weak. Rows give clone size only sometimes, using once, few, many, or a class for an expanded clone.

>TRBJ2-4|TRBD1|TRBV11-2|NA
CASSLSPGQQYF
TGTGCCAGCAGCTTATCGCCGGGACAGCAGTACTTC
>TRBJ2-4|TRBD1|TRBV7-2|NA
CASSLRDRDIQYF
TGTGCCAGCAGCTTACGGGACAGGGACATTCAGTACTTC
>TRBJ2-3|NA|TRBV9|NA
CASSFSPSTDTQYF
TGTGCCAGCAGCTTCAGCCCTAGCACAGATACGCAGTATTTT
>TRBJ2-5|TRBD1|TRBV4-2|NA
CASSQSGQNQETQYF
TGTGCCAGCAGCCAATCGGGACAGAATCAAGAGACCCAGTACTTC
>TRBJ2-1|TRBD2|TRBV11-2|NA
CASSTLAVYNEQFF
TGTGCCAGCAGCACACTAGCGGTGTACAATGAGCAGTTCTTC
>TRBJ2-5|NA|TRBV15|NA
CATSRAPTSRGETQYF
TGTGCCACCAGCAGGGCCCCGACTTCCCGCGGGGAGACCCAGTACTTC
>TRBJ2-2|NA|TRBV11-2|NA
CASSPPWDLTGELFF
TGTGCCAGCAGCCCTCCTTGGGACCTCACCGGGGAGCTGTTTTTT
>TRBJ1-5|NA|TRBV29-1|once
CSVSEGLIGNQPQHF
TGCAGCGTCTCTGAAGGCCTCATCGGCAATCAGCCCCAGCATTTT
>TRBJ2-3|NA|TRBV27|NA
CASSLSWGTDTQYF
TGTGCCAGCAGTTTATCGTGGGGCACAGATACGCAGTATTTT
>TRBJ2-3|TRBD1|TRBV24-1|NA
CATSDRTGTGVADTQYF
TGTGCCACCAGTGACCGAACCGGGACAGGGGTGGCAGATACGCAGTATTTT
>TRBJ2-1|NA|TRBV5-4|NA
CASSSERPYNEQFF
TGTGCCAGCAGCTCGGAGCGACCCTACAATGAGCAGTTCTTC
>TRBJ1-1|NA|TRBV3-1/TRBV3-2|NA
CATTRGFEAFF
TGTGCCACCACGCGGGGGTTTGAAGCTTTCTTT
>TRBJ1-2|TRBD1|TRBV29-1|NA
CSVDSGGANYGYTF
TGCAGCGTTGATTCAGGGGGCGCTAACTATGGCTACACCTTC
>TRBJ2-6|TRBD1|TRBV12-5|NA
CASGGQGGLSGANVLTF
TGTGCTAGTGGGGGACAGGGAGGCCTCTCTGGGGCCAACGTCCTGACTTTC
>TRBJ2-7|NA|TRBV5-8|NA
CASSSDSYEQYF
TGTGCCAGCAGCTCCGACAGCTACGAGCAGTACTTC
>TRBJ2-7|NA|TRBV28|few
CASSLRLPSYEQYF
TGTGCCAGCAGTTTGAGACTGCCCTCCTACGAGCAGTACTTC
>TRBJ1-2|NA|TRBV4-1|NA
CASSPDSYNGYTF
TGCGCCAGCAGCCCGGACAGCTATAATGGCTACACCTTC
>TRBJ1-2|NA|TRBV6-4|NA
CARCYGYTF
TGTGCCAGGTGCTATGGCTACACCTTC
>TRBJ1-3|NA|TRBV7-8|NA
CASSPKLSGNTIYF
TGTGCCAGCAGCCCGAAGCTCTCTGGAAACACCATATATTTT
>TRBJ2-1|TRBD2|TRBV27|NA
CASSLLGLANNEQFF
TGTGCCAGCAGTTTACTCGGACTAGCGAATAATGAGCAGTTCTTC
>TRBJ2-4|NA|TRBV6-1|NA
CASSEGLAKNIQYF
TGTGCCAGCAGTGAAGGGCTAGCCAAAAACATTCAGTACTTC
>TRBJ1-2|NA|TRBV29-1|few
CSAPRGGESYGYTF
TGCAGCGCCCCAAGAGGAGGGGAGAGCTATGGCTACACCTTC
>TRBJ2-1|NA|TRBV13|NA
CASTLLAGGYYNEQFF
TGTGCCAGCACCCTACTAGCTGGAGGGTATTACAATGAGCAGTTCTTC
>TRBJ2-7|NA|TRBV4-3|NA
CASSQFLGYEQYF
TGCGCCAGCAGCCAATTTCTGGGCTACGAGCAGTACTTC
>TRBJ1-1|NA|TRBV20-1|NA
CSAQYEAFF
TGCAGTGCCCAATATGAAGCTTTCTTT
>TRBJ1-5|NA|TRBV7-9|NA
CASSLTDQPQHF
TGTGCCAGCAGCTTAACAGATCAGCCCCAGCATTTT
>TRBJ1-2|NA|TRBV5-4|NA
CASSLAGGQPYYGYTF
TGTGCCAGCAGCTTGGCCGGTGGCCAGCCCTACTATGGCTACACCTTC